This T cell receptor (beta chain) was obtained from a study of T cells in tuberculosis. Whole-study context: This South African cohort compared adolescents with or without latent tuberculosis against adults with active tuberculosis.

The protocol was immunoSEQ multiplex PCR, while the TCRdb copy is restricted to in-frame clones and leaves out a portion. Counted here are some 30,000 clones, less than 95% occurring once; the ten biggest clones make up approximately 8.1%. Unsorted cryopreserved PBMC were sequenced, averaging roughly 100,000 T cells per clinical donor. Remarks on this clone: The target antigen is unknown.

Whole-study results and caveats: Smaller distances to GMM-specific TCRs suggested their expansion in active tuberculosis. The TCR-beta difference was not significant; alpha differences partly reflected length.

The CDR3 has 15 amino acids. V was clipped by 7 bases and J by 2 bases, with 17 bases between them. The germline V gene encodes CDR1 MNHEY and CDR2 SVGAGI. This clonotype originated in a donor aged 5 to 30 with latent tuberculosis or without tuberculosis infection. Some clones in this sample may be carry-over from other donors' samples. The gene calls are TRBV6-5 and TRBJ1-1, with D perhaps matching TRBD1 (6 bases). Sample: PBMCs. CDR3 sequence reads: CASITTGQSNTEAFF. CDR3 sequence (DNA): TGTGCCAGCATCACTACAGGGCAGTCAAACACTGAAGCTTTCTTT.